These 29 T cell receptor beta chains share one sample of origin, sequenced in a study of T cell clonotyping in hematopoietic cell transplantation. Clones were sequenced by immunoSEQ multiplex PCR, and TCRdb holds only the in-frame ones, with some missing. Among about 41,000 clones listed, around 85% were seen once. Time point in this sample: recipient sample about 28 days before transplant, after cytoreduction. The specimen was peripheral blood mononuclear cells, collected before stem cell transplant. These receptors were collected from a man in his sixties with acute myeloid leukemia. Some clones in this sample may be carry-over from other donors' samples.

The chain joins TRBV6-1 to TRBJ1-2; D unclear. Germline lookup yields CDR1 MNHNS and CDR2 SASEGT. The V end was cut by 5 bases, the J end by 2 bases, with 9 bases between. CDR3 size: 13 residues. CDR3 sequence: CASSRTTNYGYTF. DNA of the CDR3: TGTGCCAGCAGTCGCACAACGAACTATGGCTACACCTTC.

This chain connects TRBV11-3 to TRBJ2-7; no definite D call. From germline, CDR1 is SGHNT and CDR2 YENEEA. The CDR3 has 10 amino acids. Trimming removed 3 bases from V and 5 bases from J, with 2 bases in between. In DNA form, the CDR3 reads TGTGCCAGCAGCTTGCACGAGCAGTACTTC. Translated: CASSLHEQYF.

This clone was seen a few times. V and J are TRBV4-3 and TRBJ1-1; 7 bases line up with TRBD1. The V and J ends lost 5 bases and 4 bases, in that order; junction bases with no gene match: 10. The CDR3 is made up of 15 amino acids. Germline-derived CDR1 and CDR2 are LGHNA and YSLEER. The CDR3 sequence: CASSSHAGGFTEAFF. In nucleotides, the CDR3 is TGCGCCAGCAGCTCTCATGCAGGGGGGTTCACTGAAGCTTTCTTT.

The rearrangement uses TRBV11-2 and TRBJ2-6; 7 nucleotides line up with TRBD2. The CDR3 runs 18 residues. The junction had 9 bases not matched to a gene; V was cut back by 2 bases and J by 2 bases. Germline assignment: CDR1 SGHAT and CDR2 FQNNGV. The CDR3 DNA follows: TGTGCCAGCAGCTTAAGGCCGGGGGAGGGAGCTGGGGCCAACGTCCTGACTTTC. This encodes CASSLRPGEGAGANVLTF. The whole variable domain, remainder taken from reference TRBV11-2 and TRBJ2-6, is EAGVAQSPRYKIIEKRQSVAFWCNPISGHATLYWYQQILGQGPKLLIQFQNNGVVDDSQLPKDRFSAERLKGVDSTLKIQPAKLEDSAVYLCASSLRPGEGAGANVLTFGAGSRLTVL.

The chain links TRBV27 to TRBJ1-3, with 7 bases matching TRBD1. In germline, CDR1 is MNHEY, CDR2 SMNVEV (reference sequence). V was clipped by 2 bases and J by 4 bases; unmatched bases: 2. The CDR3 is made up of 14 amino acids. The CDR3 nucleotides are TGTGCCAGCAGTTTAAAGGGGGCCGGAAACACCATATATTTT. As protein: CASSLKGAGNTIYF.

This clone was found a few times. The genes are TRBV30 and TRBJ2-7; 10 bases are a match to TRBD1. The CDR3 sequence is 16 residues long. With 3 bases clipped from V and 4 bases from J, the junction kept 12 bases outside the gene matches. Per germline, CDR1 GTSNPN and CDR2 SVGIG (reference sequence). CDR3 coding DNA: TGTGCCTGGAGAGCGGGTCCGGACAGGGGGAAATACGAGCAGTACTTC. This sequence encodes CAWRAGPDRGKYEQYF.

The V call is TRBV13, the J call TRBJ1-1, with D perhaps matching TRBD1 (5 bases). The CDR3 consists of 15 residues. V shed 3 bases and J shed 2 bases, with 13 bases lying between them. Germline V lookup: CDR1 PRHDT, CDR2 FYEKMQ (reference sequence). The chain's CDR3 is CASSFNRGLNTEAFF. The CDR3 coding sequence is TGTGCCAGCAGCTTTAACCGGGGACTAAACACTGAAGCTTTCTTT. Supplemented by reference TRBV13 and TRBJ1-1, the full variable domain reads AAGVIQSPRHLIKEKRETATLKCYPIPRHDTVYWYQQGPGQDPQFLISFYEKMQSDKGSIPDRFSAQQFSDYHSELNMSSLELGDSALYFCASSFNRGLNTEAFFGQGTRLTVV.

This clone was counted a single time. This chain uses TRBV7-3 with TRBJ2-3, with TRBD1 matching 7 bases. The V gene end was trimmed by 5 bases and the J gene end by 6 bases; junction bases not matched to a gene: 8. From germline, CDR1 is SGHTA and CDR2 FQGTGA. The CDR3 contains 14 residues. The CDR3 DNA follows: TGTGCCAGCAGCCAGGACAGGCCACCCGATACGCAGTATTTT. Amino acid sequence: CASSQDRPPDTQYF.

The gene calls are TRBV6-1 and TRBJ1-6, with TRBD1 matching over 7 bases. Germline CDR1 and CDR2: MNHNS and SASEGT. V dropped 4 bases and J dropped 5; count of bases not matched to a gene: 11. The CDR3 length is 17 residues. CDR3 in amino acids: CASSATGSSLNNSPLHF. The CDR3 nucleotides are TGTGCCAGCAGTGCGACAGGGAGTAGCTTAAATAATTCACCCCTCCACTTT.

This clone was found once. This chain joins TRBV19 and TRBJ1-5; no clear D gene. Trimming stripped 2 bases from V and 0 bases from J, with 8 bases between. There are 15 residues in the CDR3. Per the germline V gene, CDR1 is LNHDA and CDR2 is SQIVND (reference sequence). For the CDR3, the DNA is TGTGCCAGTAGTATAAATAGCGCTAGCAATCAGCCCCAGCATTTT. It codes for CASSINSASNQPQHF.

The chain links TRBV7-6 to TRBJ1-2; TRBD1 might be the D (5 bases). CDR3 length: 17 amino acids. Germline V gene data show CDR1 as SGHVS and CDR2 as FNYEAQ. V lost 3 bases, J lost 4 bases, and 21 bases lay in between. Written as DNA, the CDR3 is TGTGCCAGCAGCTTTGACGAAGGTGAGGGACTACGCTATGGCTACACCTTC. It translates to CASSFDEGEGLRYGYTF.

The genes are TRBV19 and TRBJ2-2; tentative D call: TRBD1 (6 bases). This CDR3 has 14 residues. V was trimmed by 5 bases and J by 1 base, leaving 8 bases between them. CDR1 is LNHDA and CDR2 is SQIVND in the germline V gene (reference sequence). The CDR3 DNA sequence: TGTGCCAGTAGTCAACAGGGGAACACCGGGGAGCTGTTTTTT. Translating it yields CASSQQGNTGELFF. The full variable domain, with the rest looked up from reference TRBV19 and TRBJ2-2, is DGGITQSPKYLFRKEGQNVTLSCEQNLNHDAMYWYRQDPGQGLRLIYYSQIVNDFQKGDIAEGYSVSREKKESFPLTVTSAQKNPTAFYLCASSQQGNTGELFFGEGSRLTVL.

In regard to this clone: Mismatch with germline at one junction end may stem from a read error. This chain joins TRBV7-7 and TRBJ2-7, with a tentative D call TRBD1 (6 bases). The CDR3 extends over 15 amino acids. Germline V gene lookup returns CDR1 SSHAT and CDR2 FNYEAQ (reference sequence). The CDR3 spells CASSLTPRTDYEQYF. The CDR3, as DNA: TGTGCTAGCAGCTTAACCCCTAGGACAGATTACGAGCAGTACTTC.

The chain carries TRBV7-3 and TRBJ2-3; TRBD1 might be the D (6 bases). The CDR3 runs 15 residues. The V end lost 3 bases, the J end lost 6 bases, and 16 bases lay between the germline ends. Germline V CDR1 and CDR2: SGHTA, FQGTGA. The CDR3 here is CASSFSKGVGDTQYF. CDR3 DNA: TGTGCCAGCAGCTTTAGTAAGGGGGTGGGTGATACGCAGTATTTT.

The chain couples TRBV5-4 to TRBJ2-5; 15 nucleotides align to TRBD2. This CDR3 has 18 amino acids. From germline, CDR1 is SGHNT and CDR2 YYREEE (reference sequence). V lost 0 bases, J lost 5 bases, and 8 bases stayed unmatched. CDR3 in DNA: TGTGCCAGCAGCTTGGCCACAGGACTAGCGGGGGGGCGGGAGACCCAGTACTTC. As protein: CASSLATGLAGGRETQYF.

The CDR3 nucleotides read TGCGCCAGCAGCCACCTACCGACCGCGGGGAATTCACCCCTCCACTTT. This sequence encodes CASSHLPTAGNSPLHF. This chain links TRBV4-1 with TRBJ1-6, with D hard to call. V was trimmed by 3 bases and J by 7 bases, leaving 16 bases between them. Germline V gene lookup returns CDR1 MGHRA and CDR2 YSYEKL. The length of the CDR3 is 16 residues.

Points on this clone: At one of its ends the junction is not consistent with the germline gene, which may arise from a read error. CDR3 bases: TGTGCCGGCCGGGACAGGGCCCTAATACCTGACTTC. This encodes CAGRDRALIPDF. The chain links TRBV2 to TRBJ2-7; TRBD1 agrees at 9 bases. The germline V gene encodes CDR1 SNHLY and CDR2 FYNNEI. This CDR3 spans 12 amino acids.

The rearrangement links TRBV11-2 to TRBJ2-5; TRBD2 aligns across 10 bases. The germline gives CDR1 SGHAT, CDR2 FQNNGV. Unmatched junction bases numbered 13, after V lost 1 base and J lost 5 bases. This CDR3 region has 18 residues. CDR3 nucleotide sequence: TGTGCCAGCAGCTTAGGATCTCTAGCGGGGGCCAACAGGGAGACCCAGTACTTC. Its protein product is CASSLGSLAGANRETQYF.

The CDR3 is CASSPAGGGVYEQYF. The DNA of the CDR3 is TGTGCCAGCAGCCCAGCGGGCGGAGGGGTCTACGAGCAGTACTTC. The chain joins TRBV11-2 to TRBJ2-7; D is perhaps TRBD2 (6 bases). This CDR3 has 15 amino acids. V lost 5 bases and J 3 bases, leaving 17 bases between the germline ends. Germline V gene data show CDR1 as SGHAT and CDR2 as FQNNGV.

The chain recombines TRBV9 with TRBJ2-3, with 8 bases identical to TRBD2. The V segment lost 7 bases and the J segment 5 bases; nucleotides outside the gene matches: 6. The CDR3 totals 13 residues. Germline V gives CDR1 SGDLS, CDR2 YYNGEE. The CDR3 coding sequence is TGTGCCAGCGAAGAAACTAGCGGAGATACGCAGTATTTT. Protein: CASEETSGDTQYF.

The rearrangement links TRBV28 to TRBJ1-2, with D possibly matching TRBD1 (6 bases). CDR1 is MDHEN, CDR2 SYDVKM, per germline. The V gene lost 5 bases and the J gene lost 7 bases, with 14 bases spanning the gap. This CDR3 is 13 amino acids long. The CDR3 sequence: CASSKQGVSGYTF. CDR3 in DNA: TGTGCCAGCAGTAAACAGGGCGTCTCTGGCTACACCTTC.

This chain's CDR3 is CASSPEGEKETQYF. The DNA for the CDR3 is TGTGCCAGCAGCCCCGAAGGAGAAAAAGAGACCCAGTACTTC. V usage is TRBV7-3 and J usage is TRBJ2-5, with D unclear. The CDR3 covers 14 residues. The V end was cut by 5 bases, the J end by 3 bases, with 13 bases between. Germline V gene lookup returns CDR1 SGHTA and CDR2 FQGTGA. The full variable domain, with the rest looked up from reference TRBV7-3 and TRBJ2-5, is GAGVSQTPSNKVTEKGKYVELRCDPISGHTALYWYRQSLGQGPEFLIYFQGTGAADDSGLPNDRFFAVRPEGSVSTLKIQRTERGDSAVYLCASSPEGEKETQYFGPGTRLLVL.

In this sample, this clone turned up once. The chain is built from TRBV28 and TRBJ2-5; tentative D call: TRBD1 (5 bases). V gave up 5 bases and J gave up 5 bases, with 15 bases separating them. Germline V gene sequence: CDR1 MDHEN, CDR2 SYDVKM. The CDR3 covers 14 residues. Here the CDR3 reads CASSPTDPLETQYF. The DNA for the CDR3 is TGTGCCAGCAGTCCGACAGACCCCTTGGAGACCCAGTACTTC.

This clone was seen more than once but under ten times. This rearrangement joins TRBV30 to TRBJ1-6, with no clear D. The length of the CDR3 is 13 residues. Germline V gene data show CDR1 as GTSNPN and CDR2 as SVGIG (reference sequence). V shed 5 bases and J shed 0 bases, with 5 bases lying between them. The CDR3 spells CAWASSYNSPLHF. CDR3 DNA sequence: TGTGCCTGGGCGAGCTCCTATAATTCACCCCTCCACTTT. The full variable domain, completed using reference TRBV30 and TRBJ1-6, is SQTIHQWPATLVQPVGSPLSLECTVEGTSNPNLYWYRQAAGRGLQLLFYSVGIGQISSEVPQNLSASRPQDRQFILSSKKLLLSDSGFYLCAWASSYNSPLHFGNGTRLTVT.

The rearrangement links TRBV9 to TRBJ1-2; D is uncertain. The V gene's germline CDR1 is SGDLS and CDR2 YYNGEE. This CDR3 is 12 amino acids long. Trimming removed 4 bases at V and 9 bases at J, with 13 bases between. CDR3 sequence: CASSPLEGSYTF. For the CDR3, the DNA is TGTGCCAGCAGCCCCTTGGAGGGTAGCTACACCTTC.

The J gene is TRBJ2-7, the V gene TRBV7-2; 9 positions match TRBD1. The V and J ends lost 1 base and 4 bases, in that order; junction bases with no gene match: 8. CDR1 SGHTA and CDR2 FQGNSA come from the germline V gene. CDR3 size: 16 residues. This CDR3 is CASSLVSVTGGYEQYF. CDR3 coding DNA: TGTGCCAGCAGCTTAGTTTCCGTGACAGGGGGTTACGAGCAGTACTTC.

V gene TRBV28 combines with J gene TRBJ2-7; possible D gene TRBD1, 5 bases. CDR3 length: 14 residues. Trimming pared 7 bases from V and 1 base from J, leaving 14 bases between. Germline CDR1 and CDR2: MDHEN and SYDVKM. The CDR3 DNA sequence: TGTGCCAGCAAGGATCAGGGTCCTTCCTACGAGCAGTACTTC. Its protein product is CASKDQGPSYEQYF.

The V gene is TRBV29-1, the J gene TRBJ1-6, with D possibly TRBD1 on 5 matching bases. The V gene's germline CDR1 is SQVTM and CDR2 ANQGSEA. The ends were cut back, 4 bases at V and 0 bases at J, with 10 bases in the middle. CDR3 size: 15 residues. CDR3 sequence: CSVANRSSYNSPLHF. In nucleotides, the CDR3 is TGCAGCGTTGCCAACAGGAGCTCCTATAATTCACCCCTCCACTTT.

The chain links TRBV5-1 to TRBJ1-5; no definite D call. The germline V gene encodes CDR1 SGHRS and CDR2 YFSETQ. This CDR3 is 16 amino acids long. Trimming stripped 4 bases from V and 0 bases from J, with 14 bases between. The CDR3 is CASSQYAGYSNQPQHF. For the CDR3, the DNA is TGCGCCAGCAGCCAATACGCCGGGTATAGCAATCAGCCCCAGCATTTT.